This passage covers 11 T cell receptor beta chains from one sample sequenced in a study of blood T cell repertoires in COVID-19 (dated by TCRdb to 2019 to 2021). Library creation used the immunoSEQ multiplex PCR assay. Imported from immuneACCESS, the table was reduced by TCRdb to in-frame sequences with V and J called. These copies leave out some clones; in studies compared against another copy, an unresolved V gene accounts for under half, and the cause of the remainder is not known. A total of fewer than 400,000 clones appear in this sample, 88% of them only once. Clones ranked in the top ten supply less than 6.5% of the sample. Sequencing was carried out using PBMCs or T cells enriched from blood (not recorded which). These receptors were collected from a man aged 25-45 years who had recovered from COVID-19.

The chain joins TRBV5-1 to TRBJ2-5; TRBD2 might be the D (6 bases). This CDR3 comprises 15 residues. Trimming removed 3 bases from V and 2 bases from J, with 14 bases in between. Looked up from germline, CDR1 is SGHRS and CDR2 is YFSETQ. The CDR3 region is CASSSQGGNQETQYF. The CDR3 DNA is TGCGCCAGCAGCTCGCAAGGCGGGAATCAAGAGACCCAGTACTTC. The full variable domain, rest sourced from reference TRBV5-1 and TRBJ2-5, is KAGVTQTPRYLIKTRGQQVTLSCSPISGHRSVSWYQQTPGQGLQFLFEYFSETQRNKGNFPGRFSGRQFSNSRSEMNVSTLELGDSALYLCASSSQGGNQETQYFGPGTRLLVL.

The J gene is TRBJ2-7, the V gene TRBV7-9, with no clear D. Trimming pared 1 base from V and 4 bases from J, leaving 8 bases between. This CDR3 region has 13 residues. CDR1 is SEHNR, CDR2 FQNEAQ, per germline (reference sequence). The CDR3, as DNA: TGTGCCAGCAGCTTAGGACATACTTACGAGCAGTACTTC. Protein product: CASSLGHTYEQYF. The complete variable domain, with remaining parts taken from reference TRBV7-9 and TRBJ2-7, reads DTGVSQNPRHKITKRGQNVTFRCDPISEHNRLYWYRQTLGQGPEFLTYFQNEAQLEKSRLLSDRFSAERPKGSFSTLEIQRTEQGDSAMYLCASSLGHTYEQYFGPGTRLTVT.

The chain uses TRBV5-1 and TRBJ2-3; 9 nucleotides align to TRBD1. J gave up 3 bases and V 2 bases, and 4 bases lay outside the gene matches. Germline V gene sequence: CDR1 SGHRS, CDR2 YFSETQ. CDR3 length: 15 residues. CDR3 coding DNA: TGCGCCAGCAGCTTATATGACAGGGGGACAGATACGCAGTATTTT. Residues: CASSLYDRGTDTQYF. The full variable domain, in which reference TRBV5-1 and TRBJ2-3 provide the parts outside the CDR3, is KAGVTQTPRYLIKTRGQQVTLSCSPISGHRSVSWYQQTPGQGLQFLFEYFSETQRNKGNFPGRFSGRQFSNSRSEMNVSTLELGDSALYLCASSLYDRGTDTQYFGPGTRLTVL.

This sequence joins TRBV7-7 and TRBJ1-1; maybe TRBD1 (6 bases). This CDR3 comprises 19 residues. V lost 0 bases and J 5 bases, leaving 25 bases between the germline ends. The germline gives CDR1 SSHAT, CDR2 FNYEAQ (reference sequence). This chain's CDR3 is CASSLAQRVAGVRGTEAFF. In DNA, the CDR3 is TGTGCCAGCAGCTTAGCGCAAAGAGTAGCAGGGGTACGGGGAACTGAAGCTTTCTTT.

This rearrangement joins TRBV3-1 (or the pseudogene TRBV3-2) to TRBJ2-7, with D possibly TRBD1 on 5 matching bases. The CDR3 is 15 residues long. Germline V gives CDR1 LGHDT, CDR2 YNNKEL (reference sequence). Between the trimmed V and J ends, which lost 1 base and 4 bases, there was a span of 14 bases. For the CDR3, the DNA is TGTGCCAGCAGCCAAGCGGCAGGGAACGGATACGAGCAGTACTTC. This gives the protein CASSQAAGNGYEQYF.

This rearrangement joins TRBV19 to TRBJ1-6, with 7 nucleotides matching TRBD1. The CDR3 contains 14 residues. The V and J ends lost 3 bases and 6 bases, in that order; junction bases with no gene match: 2. Germline assignment: CDR1 LNHDA and CDR2 SQIVND (reference sequence). The CDR3 here is CASSIGQVNSPLHF. The CDR3 DNA sequence: TGTGCCAGTAGTATTGGACAGGTTAATTCACCCCTCCACTTT.

This rearrangement joins TRBV2 to TRBJ2-3; tentative D call: TRBD2 (7 bases). Trimming took 8 bases from V and 3 from J, leaving 12 bases between them. CDR1 and CDR2 from the germline V gene are SNHLY and FYNNEI. The CDR3 consists of 13 residues. The CDR3 loop reads CASGGARTDTQYF. The CDR3 DNA follows: TGTGCCAGCGGGGGGGCCAGGACAGATACGCAGTATTTT.

The V call is TRBV5-4, the J call TRBJ2-7; the match to TRBD2 covers 11 bases. From germline, CDR1 is SGHNT and CDR2 YYREEE (reference sequence). The CDR3 runs to 15 residues. V trimming: 0 bases; J trimming: 6 bases; junction bases outside the gene matches: 5. This CDR3 is CASSLGTSGGIEQYF. CDR3 DNA sequence: TGTGCCAGCAGCTTGGGAACTAGCGGGGGTATCGAGCAGTACTTC. Supplemented by reference TRBV5-4 and TRBJ2-7, the full variable domain reads ETGVTQSPTHLIKTRGQQVTLRCSSQSGHNTVSWYQQALGQGPQFIFQYYREEENGRGNFPPRFSGLQFPNYSSELNVNALELDDSALYLCASSLGTSGGIEQYFGPGTRLTVT.

The CDR3 sequence is CASSPVSIGANEQFF. For the CDR3, the DNA is TGTGCCAGCAGCCCCGTATCGATAGGGGCAAATGAGCAGTTCTTC. The genes are TRBV3-1 (or the pseudogene TRBV3-2) and TRBJ2-1; tentatively, D is TRBD1 (5 bases). V dropped 4 bases and J dropped 7 bases, with 17 bases sitting between them. The CDR3 consists of 15 residues. Looked up from germline, CDR1 is LGHDT and CDR2 is YNNKEL (reference sequence).

This rearrangement joins TRBV2 to TRBJ1-6; TRBD1 matches at 9 bases. Germline lookup yields CDR1 SNHLY and CDR2 FYNNEI. This CDR3 has 13 residues. V dropped 6 bases and J dropped 9; count of bases not matched to a gene: 3. CDR3 in amino acids: CASSRDRVSPLHF. CDR3 nucleotides: TGTGCCAGCAGCCGGGACAGGGTTTCACCCCTCCACTTT.

The V and J genes are TRBV3-1 (or the pseudogene TRBV3-2) and TRBJ2-2; 7 bases agree with TRBD1. The trim removed 1 base at V and 1 base at J, leaving 3 bases unmatched. Germline V gene sequence: CDR1 LGHDT, CDR2 YNNKEL (reference sequence). The CDR3 is 16 amino acids. CDR3: CASSQARTGNTGELFF. CDR3 DNA: TGTGCCAGCAGCCAAGCCCGGACAGGGAACACCGGGGAGCTGTTTTTT.